This T cell receptor (beta chain) is drawn from a study of shared clonotypes between healthy human individuals. Method: immunoSEQ multiplex PCR; TCRdb's copy keeps in-frame clones and lacks some. The table lists 450,000 to 600,000 clones, around 80% of them singletons. Trimming at V came to 4 bases and at J to 4 bases, leaving 3 bases not matched to a gene. Looked up from germline, CDR1 is MNHEY and CDR2 is SVGAGI. CDR3 length: 14 amino acids. The source is a woman aged 40 to 50 in good health. Some clones in this sample may be carry-over from other donors' samples. Sequencing input: PBMCs. The chain joins TRBV6-5 to TRBJ2-1, with 8 bases identical to TRBD2. Here the CDR3 DNA reads TGTGCCAGCAGTTTGACTAGCGATTACAATGAGCAGTTCTTC. Translation gives CASSLTSDYNEQFF.